The clone carrying this T cell receptor beta chain was seen many times. Its specificity is unknown. This CDR3 has 16 amino acids. Per the germline V gene, CDR1 is DFQATT and CDR2 is SNEGSKA (reference sequence). The germline V and J ends were trimmed by 5 bases and 5 bases, with 24 bases remaining between them. This sample was taken from a study of CD8+CD57+ T cells in acquired aplastic anemia. In the study overall: Mean yield of DNA from sorted CD4+ and CD8+ cells was around 3 ug.

Genomic DNA was employed as the template in profiling TCR beta VDJ and CDR3. One entry per CDR3 protein, called by TCRdb with MiXCR from the reads. Of hundreds of thousands of distinct CDR3 sequences in the sample, about a third were seen once. An expansion of CD8+CD57+ cells by flow cytometry had been shown in patients chosen for sequencing. The patients, all of them, had severe acquired aplastic anemia. Regarding the study as a whole: In common between the patients and the controls were around 30 CD8+ CDR3 sequences.

The J gene is TRBJ1-2, the V gene TRBV20-1; tentative D call: TRBD1 (5 bases). Sequencing input: sorted CD4+, CD8+, or CD8+CD57+ T cells (not recorded which) from PBMCs. The sequence was collected from a human donor with aplastic anemia. CDR3 sequence reads: CSARILSNQGGYGYTF. For the CDR3, the DNA is TGCAGTGCTCGGATCCTATCTAACCAGGGAGGGTATGGCTACACCTTC.